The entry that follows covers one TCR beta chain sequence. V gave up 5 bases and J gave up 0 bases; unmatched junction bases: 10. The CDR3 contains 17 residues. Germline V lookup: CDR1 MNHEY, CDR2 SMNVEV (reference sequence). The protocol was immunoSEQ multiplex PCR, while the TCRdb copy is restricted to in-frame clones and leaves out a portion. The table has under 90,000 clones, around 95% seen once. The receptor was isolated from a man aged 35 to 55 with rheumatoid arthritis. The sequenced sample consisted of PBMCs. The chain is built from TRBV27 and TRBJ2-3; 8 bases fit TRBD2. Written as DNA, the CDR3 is TGTGCCAGCAGTCGGAGCGGTAGCGGGGACAGCACAGATACGCAGTATTTT. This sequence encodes CASSRSGSGDSTDTQYF.